The sequence of this T cell receptor beta chain was determined in a study of vaccination and CD4 T cells after COVID-19. Study-wide context: Post-COVID draws came a median approximately 100 days after diagnosis (range 35 to 161). At a median approximately 72 days (range 14 to 241) after dose two, post-vaccine samples were obtained.

Time point of the sample: late sampling 161 to 241 days after vaccination in three convalescent patients. Treatment given: approximately 9-day PBMC culture with coronavirus spike peptide pools or control peptides (ViraFEST assay). With peptide pools, ViraFEST first expanded antigen-specific T cells and afterwards sequenced their TCRs. The CDR3 covers 12 residues. V gave up 8 bases and J gave up 5 bases; unmatched junction bases: 7. In germline, CDR1 is GTSNPN, CDR2 SVGIG (reference sequence). This clonotype showed up just a few times. The antigen is undetermined. Sequencing of cultured CD4+ T cell DNA used the Oncomine TCR Beta short-read assay. One entry per CDR3 protein results from TCRdb running MiXCR on the PCR reads. The sample lists about 26,000 distinct CDR3 sequences, roughly 40% occurring once.

This rearrangement joins TRBV30 to TRBJ2-5; 8 bases fit TRBD2. The sequencing here drew on CD4+ T cells from blood, cultured in vitro, taken about 7 months after SARS-CoV-2 vaccination. The clonotype originates from a human donor who had recovered from COVID-19. Here the CDR3 reads CAISGTRETQYF. The CDR3, as DNA: TGTGCCATCTCCGGGACTAGGGAGACCCAGTACTTC.